This TCR beta chain was retrieved from a study of post-analysis software for immune sequencing data. Study-wide results and limits: Significantly lower normalized Chao1 diversity was seen in multiple sclerosis patients than in controls. A few TRBV segments (TRBV5-6, TRBV5-1 and TRBV20-1 among them) occurred more frequently in patients than in controls. The F measure placed samples prepared in the same batch into strongly shared clusters.

Unique molecular identifiers were carried by the TCR beta cDNA libraries. Each sample of roughly 0.85 to 11 million input T cells yielded around 500,000 cDNA molecules, so each molecule approximated one T cell. TCRdb independently ran MiXCR on the PCR reads; one entry per CDR3 protein. Among about 770,000 distinct CDR3 sequences listed, about 45% were seen once. A few counts support this clonotype. Its antigen remains unidentified. This CDR3 region has 15 residues. V was pared by 5 bases and J by 0 bases, with 12 bases between. The germline gives CDR1 LNHNV, CDR2 YYDKDF (reference sequence). The material sequenced was blood. The source of this sequence is a girl between 5 and 17 years old with multiple sclerosis. This chain links TRBV15 with TRBJ2-3; unclear D gene. As DNA, the CDR3 is TGTGCCACCAGCGACTTAGGAGCTAGCACAGATACGCAGTATTTT. Its translation is CATSDLGASTDTQYF.